This TCR beta chain was recorded in a study of T-cell memory formation after mild COVID-19. This clonotype was observed a few times. Its antigen is still unknown. Study-wide points: Proof of SARS-CoV-2 specificity was absent for the second-wave clones that crested on day 37.

TCRdb re-derived calls from the 5' RACE reads in MiXCR, one entry per CDR3 protein. The sample lists approximately 290,000 distinct CDR3 sequences; 15% to 20% were seen once. The sequenced sample consisted of PBMCs or a T cell subset sorted from them (not recorded which). The TCR comes from a man aged 18 to 30 who had mild COVID-19 (a few samples of this study predate the infection). Cell type and time point are not known.

The CDR3 reads CASSLERVSGNTIYF. CDR3 nucleotide sequence: TGCGCCAGCAGCTTGGAAAGAGTCTCTGGAAACACCATATATTTT. The rearrangement links TRBV5-1 to TRBJ1-3; the D is unclear. There are 15 residues in the CDR3. Looked up from germline, CDR1 is SGHRS and CDR2 is YFSETQ. The V and J ends lost 0 bases and 0 bases respectively, with 7 bases between them.